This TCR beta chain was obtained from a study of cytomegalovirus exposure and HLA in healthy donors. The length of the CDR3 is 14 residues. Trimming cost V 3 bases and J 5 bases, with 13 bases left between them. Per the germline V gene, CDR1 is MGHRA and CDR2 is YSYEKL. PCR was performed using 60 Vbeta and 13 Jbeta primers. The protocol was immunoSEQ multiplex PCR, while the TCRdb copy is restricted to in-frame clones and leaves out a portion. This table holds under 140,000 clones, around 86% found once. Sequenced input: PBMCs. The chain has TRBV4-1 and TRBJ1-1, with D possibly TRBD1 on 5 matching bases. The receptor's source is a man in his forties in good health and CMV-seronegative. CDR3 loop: CASSQGGSITEAFF. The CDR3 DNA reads TGCGCCAGCAGCCAGGGGGGGTCAATAACTGAAGCTTTCTTT.